The 15 T cell receptor beta chains given below trace back to one sample, sequenced in a study of cytomegalovirus exposure and HLA in healthy donors. This PCR relied on a set of 60 Vbeta primers and 13 Jbeta primers. Assay used: immunoSEQ multiplex PCR; TCRdb lists only in-frame clones, some missing. This table holds about 190,000 clones, 80% found once. The sequenced material came from PBMCs. The receptors stem from a man aged 35 to 55 in good health and CMV-seropositive.

The chain couples TRBV7-2 to TRBJ2-3; 8 bases line up with TRBD2. The CDR3 extends over 15 amino acids. From germline, CDR1 is SGHTA and CDR2 FQGNSA. Unmatched junction bases numbered 8, after V lost 3 bases and J lost 6 bases. The CDR3, as DNA: TGTGCCAGCAGCTTTGGCGCGGGGGGCAGCGATACGCAGTATTTT. This gives the protein CASSFGAGGSDTQYF. The variable domain in full, completed from reference TRBV7-2 and TRBJ2-3, reads GAGVSQSPSNKVTEKGKDVELRCDPISGHTALYWYRQSLGQGLEFLIYFQGNSAPDKSGLPSDRFSAERTGGSVSTLTIQRTQQEDSAVYLCASSFGAGGSDTQYFGPGTRLTVL.

The rearrangement links TRBV19 to TRBJ2-7, with 7 bases lining up with TRBD2. There are 17 residues in the CDR3. Trimming removed 6 bases from V and 6 bases from J; junction bases left unmatched: 20. Germline CDR1 reads LNHDA; CDR2 reads SQIVND (reference sequence). The CDR3 here is CASRNPPGSGVPSEQYF. The CDR3 DNA sequence: TGTGCCAGTAGAAACCCCCCAGGCAGCGGGGTCCCGAGCGAGCAGTACTTC.

The V call is TRBV7-6, the J call TRBJ2-1; 8 nucleotides match TRBD2. Losses at the gene ends were 0 bases for V and 6 bases for J; bases not matched to a gene: 4. This CDR3 has 15 residues. Germline CDR1 is SGHVS and CDR2 is FNYEAQ. DNA of the CDR3: TGTGCCAGCAGCTTAGCGGGCGGGGGGCTCAATGAGCAGTTCTTC. Its protein product is CASSLAGGGLNEQFF. Full variable domain (missing parts from reference TRBV7-6 and TRBJ2-1): GAGVSQSPRYKVTKRGQDVALRCDPISGHVSLYWYRQALGQGPEFLTYFNYEAQQDKSGLPNDRFSAERPEGSISTLTIQRTEQRDSAMYRCASSLAGGGLNEQFFGPGTRLTVL.

This sequence joins TRBV19 and TRBJ2-5; D is uncertain. CDR3 size: 13 residues. Between the trimmed V and J ends, which lost 4 bases and 5 bases, there was a span of 11 bases. The germline V gene encodes CDR1 LNHDA and CDR2 SQIVND (reference sequence). CDR3 nucleotide sequence: TGTGCCAGTAGTAGATACACCCGTGAGACCCAGTACTTC. Protein: CASSRYTRETQYF.

This clone has only a few counts. This rearrangement joins TRBV6-5 to TRBJ1-5; TRBD1 matches at 7 bases. This CDR3 is built from 12 residues. CDR1 MNHEY and CDR2 SVGAGI come from the germline V gene. The V gene end was trimmed by 8 bases and the J gene end by 4 bases; junction bases not matched to a gene: 2. The CDR3 bases are TGTGCCAGCCAACAGGGGAATCAGCCCCAGCATTTT. It yields the protein CASQQGNQPQHF.

The chain combines TRBV10-3 with TRBJ2-1; D gene uncertain. Deletions cut 4 bases from V and 12 bases from J, with 13 bases between. The germline V gene has CDR1 ENHRY and CDR2 SYGVKD. This CDR3 region has 12 residues. The CDR3 DNA follows: TGTGCCATCAGTGGTGGTACCCCAGGGCAGTTCTTC. Translating gives CAISGGTPGQFF.

V usage is TRBV7-9 and J usage is TRBJ1-3; possibly TRBD1 for D (6 bases). Trimming removed 4 bases at V and 1 base at J, with 14 bases between. The CDR3 totals 16 residues. Germline V CDR1 and CDR2: SEHNR, FQNEAQ (reference sequence). The CDR3 protein is CASSYLTGSSGNTIYF. The CDR3 DNA reads as TGTGCCAGCAGCTACCTGACAGGTTCTTCTGGAAACACCATATATTTT.

The genes are TRBV6-6 and TRBJ2-1; 12 nucleotides agree with TRBD2. Germline V gives CDR1 MNHNY, CDR2 SVGAGI (reference sequence). This CDR3 is built from 16 residues. V shed 6 bases and J 2 bases; nucleotides not matched to a gene: 5. CDR3 nucleotides: TGTGCCAGCAGATCTAGCGGGGGGGGGACCTACAATGAGCAGTTCTTC. As protein: CASRSSGGGTYNEQFF.

The rearrangement uses TRBV5-1 and TRBJ2-7, with D tentatively TRBD2 (7 bases). Germline CDR1 is SGHRS and CDR2 is YFSETQ. V was clipped by 1 base and J by 0 bases, with 17 bases between them. The CDR3 runs 17 residues. The CDR3 nucleotides read TGCGCCAGCAGCTTGACCGGGGGGCCCCCGAGCTCCTACGAGCAGTACTTC. It is translated as CASSLTGGPPSSYEQYF.

The chain employs TRBV28 and TRBJ2-7, with D maybe TRBD1 (5 bases). The germline V gene has CDR1 MDHEN and CDR2 SYDVKM. The length of the CDR3 is 15 residues. V shed 7 bases and J shed 5 bases, with 21 bases lying between them. The CDR3 sequence: CASTLAPGLAHEQYF. For the CDR3, the DNA is TGTGCCAGCACTTTGGCCCCAGGGTTGGCTCACGAGCAGTACTTC.

On this clone: This specimen includes other DNA sequences encoding the same CDR3. J is TRBJ1-4 and V is TRBV5-1; 7 nucleotides match TRBD1. V was clipped by 0 bases and J by 5 bases; unmatched bases: 1. The CDR3 is 14 residues long. Germline loops: CDR1 SGHRS, CDR2 YFSETQ. This chain's CDR3 is CASSLDRGNEKLFF. The CDR3 nucleotides are TGCGCCAGCAGCTTGGACAGGGGAAATGAAAAACTGTTTTTT.

V usage is TRBV7-8 and J usage is TRBJ1-2; no clear D gene. The CDR3 is 15 amino acids. Germline CDR1 is SGHVS and CDR2 is FQNEAQ. V dropped 1 base and J dropped 2 bases, with 11 bases sitting between them. DNA for the CDR3: TGTGCCAGCAGCTTAGAGCCGGGAATAAACTATGGCTACACCTTC. The encoded protein is CASSLEPGINYGYTF.

This chain joins TRBV7-2 and TRBJ2-6; D not certain. The CDR3 length is 11 residues. Trimming removed 4 bases at V and 9 bases at J, with 4 bases between. From germline, CDR1 is SGHTA and CDR2 FQGNSA. The CDR3 region is CASSSLNVLTF. The CDR3 DNA sequence: TGTGCCAGCAGCTCCCTCAACGTCCTGACTTTC.

This sequence joins TRBV6-4 and TRBJ1-5; D gene uncertain. Deletions cut 8 bases from V and 9 bases from J, with 26 bases between. CDR1 and CDR2 (germline): MRHNA, SNTAGT. The CDR3 covers 16 residues. The DNA of the CDR3 is TGTGCCAGCGAGCGGCGGTCAATCAGCCCGAACCCGCCCCAGCATTTT. This gives the protein CASERRSISPNPPQHF.

The chain combines TRBV10-1 with TRBJ2-7, with no clear D. V was pared by 10 bases and J by 7 bases, with 14 bases between. This CDR3 is 11 amino acids long. Germline assignment: CDR1 WNHNN and CDR2 SYGVQD (reference sequence). CDR3 loop: CATKTAWEQYF. The CDR3 DNA reads as TGCGCCACAAAGACTGCCTGGGAGCAGTACTTC.